Following are 10 T cell receptor beta chains from one sample sequenced in a study of tumor-infiltrating lymphocytes in primary liver carcinoma. The tissue used was unsorted bulk material of roughly 17-32 mg. RNA and DNA were co-extracted from it with the AllPrep DNA/RNA mini kit. The input was approximately 500 ng total RNA; TCR beta cDNA was made from it with a constant-region primer. Three nested multiplex PCR rounds, a slightly modified ARM-PCR, produced the libraries for TCR beta. Rounds one and two of PCR, each of around 9 cycles, were primed with TRBV1-TRBV30 forward primers and a C-beta reverse primer. TCRdb re-called the multiplex PCR reads with MiXCR, one entry per CDR3 protein. The sample records 80,000 or so distinct CDR3 sequences, about 64% being singletons. Sequenced input: liver tumor tissue from sampling region 4. Indicated subset: tumor region T4, right-lateral pole. Receptors were obtained from a woman aged 55 to 70 with primary liver carcinoma and hepatitis B virus infection.

This clonotype turned up a few times. The junction departs from the called germline gene at one end, perhaps through a read error. The rearrangement links TRBV25-1 to TRBJ2-1; TRBD1 is a possible D gene (6 bases). Germline V gene lookup returns CDR1 MGHDK and CDR2 SYGVNS. This CDR3 spans 14 amino acids. CDR3 coding DNA: TGTGCCAGCAGTGAACCCGGGACATACAATAAGCAGTTCTTC. Protein sequence: CASSEPGTYNKQFF. Supplemented by reference TRBV25-1 and TRBJ2-1, the full variable domain reads EADIYQTPRYLVIGTGKKITLECSQTMGHDKMYWYQQDPGMELHLIHYSYGVNSTEKGDLSSESTVSRIRTEHFPLTLESARPSHTSQYLCASSEPGTYNKQFFGPGTRLTVL.

For this clonotype: Its ends do not fully match the called genes, so a read error is possible. The J gene is TRBJ2-2, the V gene TRBV2; 12 nucleotides line up with TRBD1. The germline V gene has CDR1 SNHLY and CDR2 FYNNEI. CDR3 length equals 15 residues. This chain's CDR3 is CASIPGQGAAGEPFF. The CDR3 DNA follows: TGTGCCAGCATTCCGGGACAGGGGGCAGCCGGGGAGCCGTTTTTT. The whole variable domain, remainder taken from reference TRBV2 and TRBJ2-2, is EPEVTQTPSHQVTQMGQEVILRCVPISNHLYFYWYRQILGQKVEFLVSFYNNEISEKSEIFDDQFSVERPDGSNFTLKIRSTKLEDSAMYFCASIPGQGAAGEPFFGEGSRLTVL.

As regards this clonotype: The CDR3 ends on some other residue instead of the conserved phenylalanine or tryptophan, so this is likely a read error. The gene calls are TRBV11-2 and TRBJ2-1; TRBD2 aligns across 7 bases. The CDR3 extends over 16 amino acids. Germline CDR1 reads SGHAT; CDR2 reads FQNNGV. The chain's CDR3 is CANSLSFLADYNEQFL. The CDR3 DNA reads TGTGCCAACAGCTTAAGTTTTCTAGCGGACTACAATGAGCAGTTCCTC.

As regards this clonotype: A clone one base away is much larger, so this may be a read error. Lacking the conserved final phenylalanine or tryptophan, this CDR3 likely reflects a read error. It is unclear where the CDR3 begins or ends on the DNA, so no DNA is shown, and the CDR3 is as TCRdb lists it. V and J are TRBV7-9 and TRBJ1-1; the table's TRBD1 call for D was not verified on the DNA. The CDR3 has 12 amino acids, counting both end residues. Germline values: CDR1 SEHNR, CDR2 FQNEAQ (reference sequence). The CDR3 region is CASSLSAIGVFC.

To note about this clonotype: Lacking the conserved final phenylalanine or tryptophan, this CDR3 likely reflects a read error. Because the CDR3's place on the DNA is in doubt, the DNA is left out and the CDR3 is given as listed by TCRdb. The rearrangement links TRBV11-3 to TRBJ2-1; the listed D gene, TRBD2, was not tested against the DNA. Germline V gives CDR1 SGHNT, CDR2 YENEEA. Both ends counted, the CDR3 spans 15 residues. CDR3 protein: CASSPRGSGNNELFL.

Comment on this clonotype: The junction shows a germline mismatch at one end, possibly a read error. V usage is TRBV4-2 and J usage is TRBJ1-1, with no clear D. The CDR3 totals 13 residues. CDR1 and CDR2 from the germline V gene are LGHNA and YNFKEQ. CDR3 DNA sequence: TGTGCCAGCAGCCAATTTGAGAACATTGAAGCTTTCTTC. Its translation is CASSQFENIEAFF.

Regarding this clonotype: The conserved closing phenylalanine or tryptophan is absent in this CDR3, likely reflecting a read error. The chain recombines TRBV28 with TRBJ1-1; TRBD1 aligns across 9 bases. With V trimmed by 9 bases and J by 0 bases, 2 bases remained unmatched. CDR3 length: 13 residues. Germline V lookup: CDR1 MDHEN, CDR2 SYDVKM. In DNA, the CDR3 is TGTGCCAGTGGACAGGGGTTGAACACTGAAGCTTTCATT. Translating gives CASGQGLNTEAFI.

This clonotype was counted many times. This chain joins TRBV16 and TRBJ1-6; no definite D call. This CDR3 has 15 amino acids. Germline assignment: CDR1 KGHSY and CDR2 FQNENV. Trimming stripped 0 bases from V and 7 bases from J, with 10 bases between. CDR3 sequence reads: CASSQSRAENSPLHF. In DNA form, the CDR3 reads TGTGCCAGCAGCCAATCCCGGGCCGAGAATTCACCCCTCCACTTT.

This clonotype has only a few counts. The chain joins TRBV2 to TRBJ2-3, with TRBD2 identical over 9 bases. Germline V CDR1 and CDR2: SNHLY, FYNNEI. V lost 8 bases and J lost 1; bases outside the gene matches: 4. This CDR3 spans 14 amino acids. Written as DNA, the CDR3 is TGTGCCAGCCGAGCGGGAGGTGGCACAGATACGCAGTATTTT. It encodes CASRAGGGTDTQYF.

The chain links TRBV29-1 to TRBJ2-3; D is tentatively TRBD1 or TRBD2 (5 bases each). The CDR3 extends over 13 amino acids. Trimming shortened V by 3 bases and J by 6 bases, and 13 bases separated the two germline ends. Per germline, CDR1 SQVTM and CDR2 ANQGSEA. The CDR3 DNA reads as TGCAGCGTTGATGGGATAGGGGACGATACGCAGTATTTT. Encoded protein: CSVDGIGDDTQYF.